The T cell receptor beta chain under discussion was sequenced for a study of T cell repertoires in cytomegalovirus infection. Study results and limitations: HLA-C-restricted CMV-specific TCR beta clonotypes prevailed in the ex vivo response.

TCRdb reprocessed the reads with MiXCR, giving one entry per CDR3 protein. This table has some 920,000 distinct CDR3 sequences, less than 35% appearing once. Remarks on this clonotype: The antigen is not known.

This CDR3 has 16 residues. The ends were cut back, 0 bases at V and 4 bases at J, with 13 bases in the middle. Per the germline V gene, CDR1 is MNHNS and CDR2 is SASEGT. V usage is TRBV6-1 and J usage is TRBJ1-5; TRBD1 is a possible D gene (5 bases). The TCR comes from a human donor in good health (CMV status not recorded). Some clones in this sample may be carry-over from other donors' samples. The sample in question was cultured CD8+ T cells from PBMCs, obtained from culture after CMV antigen stimulation. The CDR3 DNA sequence: TGTGCCAGCAGTGAAGCGGGGGGTTCCGGGAATCAGCCCCAGCATTTT. This encodes CASSEAGGSGNQPQHF.